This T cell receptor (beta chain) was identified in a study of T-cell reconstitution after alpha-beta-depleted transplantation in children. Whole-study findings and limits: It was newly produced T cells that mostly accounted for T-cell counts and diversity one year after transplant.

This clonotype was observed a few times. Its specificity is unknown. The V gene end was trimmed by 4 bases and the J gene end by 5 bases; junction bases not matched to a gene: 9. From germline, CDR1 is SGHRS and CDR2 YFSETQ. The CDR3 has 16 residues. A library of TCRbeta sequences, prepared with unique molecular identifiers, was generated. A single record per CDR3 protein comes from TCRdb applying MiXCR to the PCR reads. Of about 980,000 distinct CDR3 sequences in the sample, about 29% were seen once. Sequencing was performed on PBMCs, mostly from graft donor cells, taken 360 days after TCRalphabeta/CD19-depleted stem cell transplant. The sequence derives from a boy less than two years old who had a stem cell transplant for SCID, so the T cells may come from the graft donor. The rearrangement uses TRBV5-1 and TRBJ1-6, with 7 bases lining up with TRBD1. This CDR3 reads CASSRQGLLDNSPLHF. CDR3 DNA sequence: TGCGCCAGCAGCCGACAGGGCTTGTTGGATAATTCACCCCTCCACTTT.